The clone carrying this T cell receptor (beta chain) was counted many times. V lost 1 base to trimming and J lost 10 bases; unmatched junction nucleotides: 7. The germline V gene has CDR1 MGHRA and CDR2 YSYEKL. CDR3 length: 15 residues. The data stem from a study of early T cells in non-severe SARS-CoV-2 infection. Each single cDNA molecule received a unique molecular identifier. A single record per CDR3 protein comes from TCRdb applying MiXCR to the 5' RACE reads. The repertoire holds just over 60,000 distinct CDR3 sequences, with roughly 8.8% as singletons. This clonotype was obtained from an adult who was a healthcare worker with PCR-confirmed SARS-CoV-2 infection or an uninfected control (not recorded which). The rearrangement links TRBV4-1 to TRBJ2-1; 10 bases are shared with TRBD2. Sequencing was performed on whole blood. Written as DNA, the CDR3 is TGCGCCAGCAGCCAAGGTCTAGCGGGGGTTGGGGAGCAGTTCTTC. Amino acid sequence: CASSQGLAGVGEQFF.